Below, 11 T cell receptor beta chains from the same sample are listed, as sequenced in a study of post-analysis software for immune sequencing data. Findings and caveats of the study: In patients, TRBV5-6, TRBV5-1 and TRBV20-1 belonged to five or six TRBV segments found more frequently than in controls.

These TCRs are of unknown antigen specificity. Unique-molecular-identifier-tagged TCR beta cDNA libraries were used. Using its own MiXCR run on the PCR reads, TCRdb lists one record per CDR3 protein. Of roughly 730,000 distinct CDR3 sequences listed, about 32% are singletons. The sample taken for sequencing was blood. These receptors were obtained from a girl aged 5-17 years with multiple sclerosis.

The J gene is TRBJ1-4, the V gene TRBV6-5; no reliable D call. This CDR3 region has 15 residues. V gave up 0 bases and J gave up 2 bases, with 7 bases separating them. From germline, CDR1 is MNHEY and CDR2 SVGAGI. The DNA for the CDR3 is TGTGCCAGCAGTTACTCGGGTTGGACTAATGAAAAACTGTTTTTT. This translates into CASSYSGWTNEKLFF.

This clonotype has only a few counts. The J gene is TRBJ2-1, the V gene TRBV20-1; 8 bases align to TRBD2. This CDR3 comprises 14 residues. V was pared by 5 bases and J by 8 bases, with 11 bases of the junction left unmatched. The germline V gene has CDR1 DFQATT and CDR2 SNEGSKA (reference sequence). CDR3 DNA: TGCAGTGCTCTATTCGGGGGGGCCGGGTATGAGCAGTTCTTC. Its protein product is CSALFGGAGYEQFF.

This clonotype was seen once. The chain recombines TRBV4-1 with TRBJ2-5; D unresolved. This CDR3 has 13 residues. V was trimmed by 3 bases and J by 1 base, leaving 6 bases between them. Germline assignment: CDR1 MGHRA and CDR2 YSYEKL. This CDR3 reads CASSQTCQETQYF. The CDR3 DNA sequence: TGCGCCAGCAGCCAGACATGCCAAGAGACCCAGTACTTC.

To note about this clonotype: Its ends do not fully match the called genes, so a read error is possible. This chain links TRBV29-1 with TRBJ2-1; no clear D. The CDR3 length is 11 residues. Germline lookup yields CDR1 SQVTM and CDR2 ANQGSEA. CDR3 nucleotide sequence: TGCAGCGTTAATTCCTACAGTGAGCAGTTCTTC. Residues: CSVNSYSEQFF.

This clonotype was seen only a few times. V is TRBV27 and J is TRBJ2-7; TRBD1 agrees at 7 bases. Losses at the gene ends were 10 bases for V and 2 bases for J; bases not matched to a gene: 8. Germline lookup yields CDR1 MNHEY and CDR2 SMNVEV (reference sequence). This CDR3 spans 13 amino acids. CDR3 nucleotides: TGTGCCACCGGAGACAGGGCCCCCTACGAGCAGTACTTC. Residues: CATGDRAPYEQYF.

The chain carries TRBV28 and TRBJ1-1; tentatively, D is TRBD1 (6 bases). CDR1 and CDR2 (germline): MDHEN, SYDVKM. This CDR3 comprises 14 residues. Trimming took 4 bases from V and 1 from J, leaving 10 bases between them. The CDR3 DNA reads as TGTGCCAGCAGTTCAGGGGTGGAGAACACTGAAGCTTTCTTT. It is translated as CASSSGVENTEAFF. The full variable domain, its missing parts supplied by reference TRBV28 and TRBJ1-1, is DVKVTQSSRYLVKRTGEKVFLECVQDMDHENMFWYRQDPGLGLRLIYFSYDVKMKEKGDIPEGYSVSREKKERFSLILESASTNQTSMYLCASSSGVENTEAFFGQGTRLTVV.

The chain uses TRBV5-5 and TRBJ2-7, with D tentatively TRBD2 (7 bases). The CDR3 has 15 residues. Deletions cut 1 base from V and 2 bases from J, with 13 bases between. The germline V gene has CDR1 SGHKS and CDR2 YYEKEE (reference sequence). The CDR3 reads CASSLFHGGPYEQYF. DNA of the CDR3: TGTGCCAGCAGCTTGTTTCACGGGGGGCCCTACGAGCAGTACTTC.

The sample holds a few counts of this clonotype. This chain links TRBV14 with TRBJ1-4; no definite D call. This CDR3 contains 14 residues. V shed 0 bases and J shed 7 bases, with 9 bases lying between them. Germline V CDR1 and CDR2: SGHDN, FVKESK. CDR3 amino acids: CASSQDGGGEKLFF. In DNA form, the CDR3 reads TGTGCCAGCAGCCAAGACGGTGGCGGTGAAAAACTGTTTTTT.

This clonotype was seen only a few times. The V and J genes are TRBV20-1 and TRBJ1-1, with D maybe TRBD1 (6 bases). V lost 0 bases to trimming and J lost 6 bases, with 17 bases between them. The germline V gene has CDR1 DFQATT and CDR2 SNEGSKA (reference sequence). The CDR3 contains 15 residues. In DNA, the CDR3 is TGCAGTGCTAGAGATCGTAGGAGGGGGGTCCCTGAAGCTTTCTTT. It yields the protein CSARDRRRGVPEAFF.

This clonotype was counted at least ten times. The chain couples TRBV6-5 to TRBJ2-4; D is uncertain. The CDR3 consists of 13 residues. Germline-derived CDR1 and CDR2 are MNHEY and SVGAGI. V lost 6 bases and J 1 base, leaving 7 bases between the germline ends. In DNA form, the CDR3 reads TGTGCCAGCAGCCGAAGGGCCAAAAACATTCAGTACTTC. This codes for CASSRRAKNIQYF.

J is TRBJ2-1 and V is TRBV5-1, with 10 bases aligning to TRBD2. Trimming removed 0 bases from V and 4 bases from J; junction bases left unmatched: 4. The CDR3 runs to 16 residues. The germline gives CDR1 SGHRS, CDR2 YFSETQ. CDR3 loop: CASSLAQLAGYNEQFF. The CDR3 DNA sequence: TGCGCCAGCAGCTTGGCCCAACTAGCGGGGTACAATGAGCAGTTCTTC.